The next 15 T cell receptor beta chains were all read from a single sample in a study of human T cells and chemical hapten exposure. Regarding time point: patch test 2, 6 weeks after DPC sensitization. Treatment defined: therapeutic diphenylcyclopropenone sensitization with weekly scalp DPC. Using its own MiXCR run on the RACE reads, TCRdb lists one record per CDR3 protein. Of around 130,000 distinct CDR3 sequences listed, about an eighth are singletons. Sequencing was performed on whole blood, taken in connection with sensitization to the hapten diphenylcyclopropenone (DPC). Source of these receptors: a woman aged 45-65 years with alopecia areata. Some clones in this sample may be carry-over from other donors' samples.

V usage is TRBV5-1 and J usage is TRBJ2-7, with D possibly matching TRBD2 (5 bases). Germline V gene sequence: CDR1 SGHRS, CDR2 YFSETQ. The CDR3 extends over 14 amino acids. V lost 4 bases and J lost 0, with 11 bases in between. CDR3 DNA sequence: TGCGCCAGCAGCCCGGACGGGATCTCCTACGAGCAGTACTTC. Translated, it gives CASSPDGISYEQYF.

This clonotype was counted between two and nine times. The CDR3 nucleotides read TGTGCCAGCAGCTCTGCAGGGTACTCTGGGGCCAACGTCCTGACTTTC. Translating it yields CASSSAGYSGANVLTF. This sequence joins TRBV7-3 and TRBJ2-6; D possibly corresponds to TRBD1 (5 bases). This CDR3 region has 16 residues. Trimming cost V 4 bases and J 0 bases, with 10 bases left between them. Germline assignment: CDR1 SGHTA and CDR2 FQGTGA.

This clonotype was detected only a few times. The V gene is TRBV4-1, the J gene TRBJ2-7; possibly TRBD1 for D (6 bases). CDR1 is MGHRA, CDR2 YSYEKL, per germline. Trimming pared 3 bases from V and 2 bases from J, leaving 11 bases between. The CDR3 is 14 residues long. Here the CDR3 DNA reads TGCGCCAGCAGCCAGATCACAGGGACCTACGAGCAGTACTTC. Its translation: CASSQITGTYEQYF.

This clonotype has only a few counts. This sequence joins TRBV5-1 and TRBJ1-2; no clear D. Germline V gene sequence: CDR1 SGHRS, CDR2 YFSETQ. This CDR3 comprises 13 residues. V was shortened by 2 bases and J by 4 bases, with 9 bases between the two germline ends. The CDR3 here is CASSFSALYGYTF. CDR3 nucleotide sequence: TGCGCCAGCAGCTTTTCAGCACTCTATGGCTACACCTTC.

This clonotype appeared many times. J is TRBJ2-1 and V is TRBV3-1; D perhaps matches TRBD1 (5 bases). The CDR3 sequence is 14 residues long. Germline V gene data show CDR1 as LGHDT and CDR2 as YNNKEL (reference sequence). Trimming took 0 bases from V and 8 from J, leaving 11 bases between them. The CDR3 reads CASSQDPRAHEQFF. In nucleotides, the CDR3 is TGTGCCAGCAGCCAAGACCCCAGGGCCCATGAGCAGTTCTTC.

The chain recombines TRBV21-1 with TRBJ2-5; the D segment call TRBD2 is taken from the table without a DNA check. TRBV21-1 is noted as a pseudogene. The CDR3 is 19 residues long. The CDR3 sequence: CASSPRRTSGTPNQETQYF. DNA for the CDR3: TGTGCCAGCAGCCCCCGACGGACTAGCGGGACCCCCAACCAAGAGACCCAGTACTTC.

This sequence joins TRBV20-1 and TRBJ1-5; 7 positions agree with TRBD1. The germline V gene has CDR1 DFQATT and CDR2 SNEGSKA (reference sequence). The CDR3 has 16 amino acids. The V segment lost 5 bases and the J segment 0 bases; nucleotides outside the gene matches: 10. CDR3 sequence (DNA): TGCAGTGCTGGGCCTCGGACAGGAGCTAGCAATCAGCCCCAGCATTTT. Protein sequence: CSAGPRTGASNQPQHF.

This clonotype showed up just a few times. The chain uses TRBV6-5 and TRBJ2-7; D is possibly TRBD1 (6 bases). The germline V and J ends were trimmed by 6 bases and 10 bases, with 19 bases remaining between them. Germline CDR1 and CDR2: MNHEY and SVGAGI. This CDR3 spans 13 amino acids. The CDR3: CASSLTGLGNQYF. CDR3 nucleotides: TGTGCCAGCAGCCTTACAGGGTTGGGTAACCAGTACTTC.

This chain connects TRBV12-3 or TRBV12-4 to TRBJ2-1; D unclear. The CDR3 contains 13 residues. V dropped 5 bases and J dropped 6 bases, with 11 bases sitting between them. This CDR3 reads CASSPSNPNEQFF. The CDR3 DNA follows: TGTGCCAGCAGTCCGAGCAATCCCAATGAGCAGTTCTTC.

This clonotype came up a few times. CDR3 DNA sequence: TGTGCCAGCAGTTACGGACTAGCGGGAGGGCCGGATGAGCAGTTCTTC. This encodes CASSYGLAGGPDEQFF. V usage is TRBV6-2 or TRBV6-3 and J usage is TRBJ2-1, with 15 bases matching TRBD2. V was clipped by 2 bases and J by 8 bases; unmatched bases: 4. Germline V lookup: CDR1 MNHEY, CDR2 SVGEGT. CDR3 length: 16 amino acids.

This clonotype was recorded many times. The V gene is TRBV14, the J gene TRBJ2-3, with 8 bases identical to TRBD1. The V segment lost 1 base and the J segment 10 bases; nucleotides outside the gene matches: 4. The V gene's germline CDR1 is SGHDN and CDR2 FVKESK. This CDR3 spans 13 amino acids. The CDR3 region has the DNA TGTGCCAGCAGCCAAGCTCGGACAGGGCCGCAGTATTTT. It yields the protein CASSQARTGPQYF.

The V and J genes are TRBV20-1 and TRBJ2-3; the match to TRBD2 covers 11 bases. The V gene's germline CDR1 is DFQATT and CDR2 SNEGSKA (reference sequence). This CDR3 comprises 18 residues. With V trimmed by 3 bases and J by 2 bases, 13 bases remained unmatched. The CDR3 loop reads CSASPSSGRVSITDTQYF. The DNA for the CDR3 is TGCAGTGCTAGCCCAAGTAGCGGGAGGGTGTCTATCACAGATACGCAGTATTTT.

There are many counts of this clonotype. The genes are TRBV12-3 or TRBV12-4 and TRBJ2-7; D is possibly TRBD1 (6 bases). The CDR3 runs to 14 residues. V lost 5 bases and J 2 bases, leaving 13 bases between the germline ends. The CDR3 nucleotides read TGTGCCAGCAGTCCGTGGGACAAGCCCTACGAGCAGTACTTC. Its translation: CASSPWDKPYEQYF.

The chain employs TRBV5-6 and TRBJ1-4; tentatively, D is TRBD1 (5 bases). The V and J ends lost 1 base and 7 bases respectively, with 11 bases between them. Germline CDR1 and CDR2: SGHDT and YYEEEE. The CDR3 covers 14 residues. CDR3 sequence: CASSLLDRSEKLFF. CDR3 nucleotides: TGTGCCAGCAGCTTGCTAGACAGATCTGAAAAACTGTTTTTT.

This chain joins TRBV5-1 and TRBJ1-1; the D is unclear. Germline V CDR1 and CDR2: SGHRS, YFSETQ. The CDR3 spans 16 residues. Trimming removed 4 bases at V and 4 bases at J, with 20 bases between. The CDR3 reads CASSTMTQSRGTEAFF. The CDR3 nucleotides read TGCGCCAGCAGCACGATGACTCAATCGCGGGGCACTGAAGCTTTCTTT.